This T cell receptor beta chain is drawn from a study of regulatory T cells in long-lasting Graves disease. Across the whole study: Newly diagnosed Graves' patients had under 3 months of antithyroid drugs.

Construction of TCR beta libraries relied on iRepertoire HTBI primers and on Arm-PCR targeting CDR3 regions. TCRdb itself ran the multiplex PCR reads through MiXCR, one entry per CDR3 protein. The repertoire holds around 320,000 distinct CDR3 sequences, with 16% as singletons. This clonotype has only a few counts. Specified time point: newly diagnosed GD, antithyroid drugs for less than 3 months. RNA from PBMCs was the source of the TCR library. Patients met American Thyroid Association criteria for Graves' disease. An endocrinology department in Xi'an, China, supplied the patients. In germline, CDR1 is MNHNS, CDR2 SASEGT. The CDR3 spans 11 residues. V lost 3 bases and J lost 8, with 4 bases in between. This sample was also put to use in a study of T cells in Graves' hyperthyroidism and ophthalmopathy. That paper states: Blood also held most thyroid clonotypes expanded beyond 0.001.

This specimen was peripheral blood mononuclear cells (PBMCs), taken at new diagnosis, from a patient treated with antithyroid drugs. This TCR was sampled from a man aged 35 to 55 with Graves disease. The chain couples TRBV6-1 to TRBJ1-4, with D uncertain. CDR3 nucleotide sequence: TGTGCCAGCAGTGACTGGGAAAAACTGTTTTTT. This translates into CASSDWEKLFF.